This T cell receptor beta chain derives from a study of control samples from healthy donors and cancer patients. Using immunoSEQ multiplex PCR, the repertoire was profiled, and TCRdb retains in-frame clones only, with some absent. The data contain about 97,000 clones, around 89% of them seen just once; the ten biggest clones take up 7.8%. CDR3 size: 12 residues. CDR1 and CDR2 (germline): GTSNPN, SVGIG (reference sequence). Trimming cost V 2 bases and J 7 bases, with 11 bases left between them. The chain couples TRBV30 to TRBJ1-2, with D uncertain. Sequenced: blood. This sequence originates from a man aged 25-40 years in good health. Written as DNA, the CDR3 is TGTGCCTGGAGTCCAGGACGAGGTGGCTACACCTTC. Its protein product is CAWSPGRGGYTF.